This T cell receptor (beta chain) was documented in a study of T cell repertoires in cytomegalovirus infection (dated by TCRdb to 2018 to 2020). For the study in its entirety: The peptide stimulations were aimed at well-studied HLA-B-restricted epitopes as well as recently identified HLA-C-restricted CMV epitopes, whose presentation resists viral immunomodulation. Donor HLA type was relevant to the analysis, as public TCR beta signatures indicated carriage of CMV infection together with the matching HLA type. What the work shows at the level of the full study, not this receptor alone: Carriers of CMV infection plus the relevant HLA type were discriminated by the cumulative frequency of public TCR beta family members in the study cohort and in an independent roughly 370-donor cohort. In the ex vivo response, HLA-C-restricted CMV-specific TCR beta clonotypes were dominant, and in two of eight donors the single most frequent clonotype came from this HLA-C-restricted group.

The sample's treatment or condition label, in plain terms: in vitro stimulation with specific CMV peptide epitopes to enrich CMV-specific T cells. For this clonotype: Its antigen is not yet known. Qualities for individual bases were not recorded, and no much larger clone is one base off.

Per the germline V gene (reference sequence), SGHAT is the CDR1 and FQDESV is the CDR2. V is shortened by 1 base, J by 4 bases, and the region joining them spans 13 bases. The cysteine opens and the phenylalanine closes a CDR3 of 15 amino acids. Only the CDR3 part of the read is kept: 45 bases, read in frame from the first base. The sequencer listed for this sample is Illumina HiSeq 1500. TCRdb passed the public sequencing reads through fastp at Q25 and MiXCR, retaining productive beta sequences. A single entry per CDR3 protein holds the most common genes and DNA from its merged rows. The sample table shows about 310,000 distinct CDR3 sequences, and around 25% are seen once. The top ten hold about an eighth of the sample.

The sequence came from a human donor in good health (CMV status not recorded). Some clones in this sample may be carry-over from other donors' samples. The sequencing used cultured PBMCs, collected from culture after CMV antigen stimulation. The chain is assembled from TRBV11-1 and TRBJ1-2; a tentative D match to TRBD1 spans 5 bases. The nucleotide sequence is given as TGTGCCAGCAGCTTAGGGGGCGCCGGGACCTATGGCTACACCTTC. Its protein reads: CASSLGGAGTYGYTF. The entire variable domain, with the stretches around the CDR3 drawn from the reference TRBV11-1 and TRBJ1-2 proteins, is EAEVAQSPRYKITEKSQAVAFWCDPISGHATLYWYRQILGQGPELLVQFQDESVVDDSQLPKDRFSAERLKGVDSTLKIQPAELGDSAMYLCASSLGGAGTYGYTFGSGTRLTVV.